This TCR beta chain came from a study of T cell responses to AZD1222 COVID-19 vaccine. Study conclusions and caveats: Females made up more of the donors, who were largely white British, and clonal diversity may have come out too low. A rise in Spike-specific TCR breadth and depth followed two AZD1222 doses.

A note on this clone: Its antigen is currently unknown.

Only in-frame clones appear in the TCRdb table, and some are missing; sequencing was by immunoSEQ multiplex PCR. The sample carries roughly 100,000 clones, 75% to 90% recorded once. The CDR3 sequence is 15 residues long. V dropped 4 bases and J dropped 2; count of bases not matched to a gene: 6. CDR1 is SQVTM, CDR2 ANQGSEA, per germline. Second-dose recipients at about 4 or about 12 weeks were treated as one pooled group. The chain uses TRBV29-1 and TRBJ2-1; the match to TRBD2 covers 9 bases. Material: peripheral blood, obtained 28 days after the second AZD1222 dose. The receptor was isolated from an adult who received the AZD1222 COVID-19 vaccine. The DNA of the CDR3 is TGCAGCGTTGTTTGGACTAGCGTCCCCTACAATGAGCAGTTCTTC. As protein: CSVVWTSVPYNEQFF.